Listed below are T cell receptor beta chains from one sample, sequenced in a study of shared clonotypes between healthy human individuals. Repertoires were generated with immunoSEQ multiplex PCR, while TCRdb's copy carries only in-frame clones and drops some. The repertoire includes 800,000 to 950,000 clones, roughly 96% of them detected once, and around 0.25% sits in the top ten. Sequenced: naive CD8+ T cells sorted from blood. The receptors were gathered from a man younger than 40 in good health. Both conserved end residues are trimmed from each CDR3. Fields, in order: CDR3 protein, J gene, V gene.

ASSPFLGVQETQY TRBJ2-5 TRBV7-3
ASSLDLLGNEQF TRBJ2-1 TRBV11-3
ASITWGTVSNTGELF TRBJ2-2 TRBV28
ASSSYSTSPHEQY TRBJ2-7 TRBV11-3
ASSVARLAGMGNEQF TRBJ2-1 TRBV9
ASSSPWGSGSADTQY TRBJ2-3 TRBV11-2
ASSLLGGTYEQY TRBJ2-7 TRBV5-1
ASSQDLEGDGGYT TRBJ1-2 TRBV4-1
ASSFVVASSYNEQF TRBJ2-1 TRBV5-5
ASGSWNTGELF TRBJ2-2 TRBV11-2
ASGPVGAINYGYT TRBJ1-2 TRBV7-2
SGRGNYEQY TRBJ2-7 TRBV20-1
ASSEDRYEQY TRBJ2-7 TRBV2
ASSRRGLETQY TRBJ2-5 TRBV10-1
ASSPGTGVYEQY TRBJ2-7 TRBV5-5
ASSLEGASYEQY TRBJ2-7 TRBV5-1
SVLPRGYNEQF TRBJ2-1 TRBV29-1